The rows below give T cell receptor beta chains drawn from one sample of a study of T cells in Graves' hyperthyroidism and ophthalmopathy. TCRdb ran MiXCR on the multiplex PCR reads and lists one entry per CDR3 protein. The sample lists about 640,000 distinct CDR3 sequences, 40% to 55% seen once, with more than 7% in the top ten. The sample consisted of peripheral blood or thyroid tissue (not recorded which). The receptors shown here come from an adult man with Graves' disease, either hyperthyroidism or ophthalmopathy (not recorded which). Each CDR3 is given with its conserved first and last residue. A D gene is named only where the DNA matches it firmly. Only some rows state a clone size, as once, few, many or a class for expanded clones.

d_call	clone_size	v_call	j_call	cdr3_aa	cdr3_nt
-	-	TRBV19	TRBJ1-2	CASSPGTGIGGYTF	TGTGCCAGCTCACCCGGTACAGGAATCGGTGGCTACACCTTC
-	few	TRBV7-9	TRBJ1-5	CASSFMDSSNQPQHF	TGTGCCAGCAGTTTTATGGACAGTAGCAATCAGCCCCAGCATTTT
TRBD1	-	TRBV29-1	TRBJ1-5	CSEGTGRNQPQHF	TGCAGCGAAGGGACAGGGCGCAATCAGCCCCAGCATTTT
TRBD1	-	TRBV10-3	TRBJ2-7	CAISQPRGTGVGEQYF	TGTGCCATCAGTCAACCGAGGGGGACAGGGGTCGGCGAGCAGTACTTC
-	-	TRBV6-5	TRBJ2-7	CASTRDGPEDGQYF	TGTGCCAGCACCCGGGACGGACCAGAAGATGGGCAGTACTTC
-	few	TRBV5-5	TRBJ1-4	CASSLRSAKLFF	TGTGCCAGCAGCTTACGCTCAGCAAAACTGTTTTTT
-	few	TRBV10-3	TRBJ1-1	CASSASTNTEAFF	TGTGCCAGCAGTGCATCAACGAACACTGAAGCTTTCTTT
-	-	TRBV10-1	TRBJ2-3	CASSESILATDTQYF	TGCGCCAGCAGTGAGTCGATACTAGCAACAGATACGCAGTATTTT
-	-	TRBV7-2	TRBJ2-5	CASSTRPGRETQYF	TGTGCCAGCAGCACCCGCCCGGGTAGGGAGACCCAGTACTTC
-	many	TRBV25-1	TRBJ1-2	CASSEAGRPYGYTF	TGTGCCAGCAGCGAAGCCGGGAGACCCTATGGCTACACCTTC
-	-	TRBV19	TRBJ1-1	CASSLREGRRTEAFF	TGTGCCAGTAGTCTCCGGGAGGGGCGTCGAACTGAAGCTTTCTTT
-	few	TRBV29-1	TRBJ2-7	CSVEDQGNEQYF	TGCAGCGTTGAAGATCAGGGAAACGAGCAGTACTTC
-	-	TRBV19	TRBJ2-2	CASSIVERFYGGELFF	TGTGCCAGTAGTATAGTCGAGAGGTTTTATGGCGGGGAGCTGTTTTTT
-	few	TRBV20-1	TRBJ2-7	CSAETRLGGTYEQYF	TGCAGTGCTGAGACTAGGTTGGGGGGAACCTACGAGCAGTACTTC
TRBD1	few	TRBV19	TRBJ1-6	CASSLIDRASPLHF	TGTGCCAGTAGTTTAATAGACAGGGCTTCACCCCTCCACTTT
-	-	TRBV29-1	TRBJ1-1	CSVVNTEAFF	TGCAGCGTTGTGAACACTGAAGCTTTCTTT
-	-	TRBV9	TRBJ1-2	CASGPGYTF	TGTGCCAGCGGTCCGGGCTACACCTTC
-	-	TRBV2	TRBJ1-6	CASSEWGINSPLHF	TGTGCCAGCAGTGAGTGGGGGATTAATTCACCCCTCCACTTT
-	-	TRBV10-3	TRBJ2-6	CAISEAGADTEAF	TGTGCCATCAGTGAGGCCGGGGCGGACACTGAAGCTTTC
-	-	TRBV6-2/TRBV6-3	TRBJ2-2	CASSPWELERTGELFF	TGTGCCAGCAGTCCCTGGGAGCTGGAACGCACCGGGGAGCTGTTTTTT
-	many	TRBV13	TRBJ1-1	CASSANRVNTEAFF	TGTGCCAGCAGCGCCAACAGGGTGAACACTGAAGCTTTCTTT
-	-	TRBV7-9	TRBJ1-4	CASSSQGGGDEKLFF	TGTGCCAGCAGTTCCCAGGGAGGGGGTGATGAAAAACTGTTTTTT
-	-	TRBV2	TRBJ1-4	CASSDGSDEKLFF	TGTGCCAGCAGTGATGGGTCCGATGAAAAACTGTTTTTT
TRBD2	-	TRBV20-1	TRBJ2-5	CSASSSGGSRYETQYF	TGCAGTGCTTCGTCTAGCGGGGGGTCACGTTACGAGACCCAGTACTTC
-	-	TRBV9	TRBJ1-1	CASSFRQDGEAFF	TGTGCCAGCAGCTTCCGACAGGATGGTGAAGCTTTCTTT
-	-	TRBV20-1	TRBJ1-1	CSAIPGQTNTEAFF	TGCAGTGCTATTCCTGGACAGACCAACACTGAAGCTTTCTTT
TRBD1	-	TRBV2	TRBJ1-5	CASSETGDSNQPQHF	TGTGCCAGCAGTGAAACAGGGGACAGCAATCAGCCCCAGCATTTT
TRBD2	few	TRBV2	TRBJ2-5	CASSPGLAGGYQETQYF	TGTGCCAGCAGCCCCGGACTAGCGGGAGGGTACCAAGAGACCCAGTACTTC
TRBD1	-	TRBV29-1	TRBJ1-2	CSVGDRITAEGYTF	TGCAGCGTCGGGGACAGGATCACCGCGGAGGGCTACACCTTC
-	many	TRBV7-9	TRBJ1-2	CASSLPGGETWTF	TGTGCCAGCAGCTTGCCTGGTGGGGAAACGTGGACCTTC
-	-	TRBV29-1	TRBJ2-6	CSVADSFPSGANVLTF	TGCAGCGTTGCCGACAGCTTCCCCTCTGGGGCCAACGTCCTGACTTTC
-	-	TRBV7-2	TRBJ2-5	CVSSIGQETQYF	TGTGTCAGCAGCATCGGACAAGAGACCCAGTACTTC
-	-	TRBV7-6	TRBJ1-1	CASSPREGGDTEAFF	TGTGCCAGCAGCCCCCGAGAGGGGGGGGACACTGAAGCTTTCTTT
-	-	TRBV12-3/TRBV12-4	TRBJ1-2	CASSPGRAGNNYGYTF	TGTGCCAGCAGCCCGGGACGGGCAGGAAATAACTATGGCTACACCTTC